This TCR beta chain was recovered during a study of cytomegalovirus exposure and HLA in healthy donors. This clone was observed once. V was pared by 4 bases and J by 8 bases, with 4 bases of the junction left unmatched. This CDR3 spans 15 amino acids. Per the germline V gene, CDR1 is SGHNT and CDR2 is YENEEA. PCR involved 60 Vbeta and 13 Jbeta primers. Data came from immunoSEQ multiplex PCR; TCRdb stores just in-frame clones and leaves some out. The table records around 95,000 clones, over 80% of them present only once. This chain links TRBV11-3 with TRBJ2-1; 14 nucleotides align to TRBD2. This TCR was recovered from a female donor in good health and CMV-seropositive. Sequencing input: PBMCs. CDR3 loop: CASSSGLAGEYEQFF. The CDR3 coding sequence is TGTGCCAGCAGCTCGGGACTAGCGGGGGAGTATGAGCAGTTCTTC.